This TCR beta chain came from a study of T cell changes during pregnancy in multiple sclerosis. Assay: immunoSEQ multiplex PCR; the TCRdb copy retains only in-frame clones and omits some. The table shows 58,000 or so clones, with about 85% occurring only once. The specimen comprised CD4+ T cells from peripheral blood mononuclear cells, sampled in the third trimester of pregnancy. The clonotype was recovered from a female donor with multiple sclerosis, enrolled in a pregnancy study.

CDR3 sequence (DNA): TGTGCCAGCAGTTACGGAGGTTCCACAGATACGCAGTATTTT. Translation: CASSYGGSTDTQYF. V and J are TRBV6-5 and TRBJ2-3; D is possibly TRBD2 (5 bases). Germline V gives CDR1 MNHEY, CDR2 SVGAGI. The CDR3 sequence is 14 residues long. The V gene lost 2 bases and the J gene lost 2 bases, with 8 bases spanning the gap.